Shown below are 26 T cell receptor beta chains from a single sample sequenced in a study of shared clonotypes between healthy human individuals. Assay used: immunoSEQ multiplex PCR; TCRdb lists only in-frame clones, some missing. The sample gives around 600,000 clones, almost 97% of which show up once; about 0.06% is in the top ten. The sample taken for sequencing was naive CD4+ T cells sorted from blood. Subset specified: CD45RA+ positively selected. The receptors originated from a woman in her 30s in good health.

The genes are TRBV25-1 and TRBJ2-1, with D perhaps being TRBD1 or TRBD2 (5 bases each). V dropped 0 bases and J dropped 0 bases, with 9 bases sitting between them. This CDR3 comprises 16 residues. Germline-derived CDR1 and CDR2 are MGHDK and SYGVNS. In nucleotides, the CDR3 is TGTGCCAGCAGTGAATATGAGGGGAGCTCCTACAATGAGCAGTTCTTC. It is translated as CASSEYEGSSYNEQFF.

V usage is TRBV7-3 and J usage is TRBJ2-7, with 7 bases fitting TRBD1. CDR1 is SGHTA and CDR2 is FQGTGA in the germline V gene. This CDR3 has 14 amino acids. The trim removed 5 bases at V and 4 bases at J, leaving 8 bases unmatched. The CDR3 DNA reads as TGTGCCAGCAGCGGCCGGGACAGCAGATACGAGCAGTACTTC. Protein: CASSGRDSRYEQYF.

This chain uses TRBV4-1 with TRBJ1-1; D is possibly TRBD1 (6 bases). CDR3 length: 14 amino acids. From germline, CDR1 is MGHRA and CDR2 YSYEKL. V lost 2 bases to trimming and J lost 8 bases, with 15 bases between them. CDR3 DNA sequence: TGCGCCAGCAGCCAACAAGCTATTACAGGGGAAGCTTTCTTT. Protein sequence: CASSQQAITGEAFF.

The rearrangement joins TRBV7-8 to TRBJ1-3, with D possibly being TRBD1 (5 bases). V shed 1 base and J shed 4 bases, with 17 bases lying between them. The CDR3 has 17 amino acids. Per germline, CDR1 SGHVS and CDR2 FQNEAQ. DNA for the CDR3: TGTGCCAGCAGCTTAGAGGAAGAGGGACTTCTCGGAAACACCATATATTTT. Protein product: CASSLEEEGLLGNTIYF. The full variable domain, rest sourced from reference TRBV7-8 and TRBJ1-3, is GAGVSQSPRYKVAKRGQDVALRCDPISGHVSLFWYQQALGQGPEFLTYFQNEAQLDKSGLPSDRFFAERPEGSVSTLKIQRTQQEDSAVYLCASSLEEEGLLGNTIYFGEGSWLTVV.

Here the CDR3 reads CASSFWAAEAFF. CDR3 coding DNA: TGTGCCAGCAGTTTTTGGGCAGCCGAAGCTTTCTTT. The chain is built from TRBV28 and TRBJ1-1; D not resolved. Per the germline V gene, CDR1 is MDHEN and CDR2 is SYDVKM. The V gene lost 3 bases and the J gene lost 8 bases, with 10 bases spanning the gap. This CDR3 contains 12 residues.

This rearrangement joins TRBV5-6 to TRBJ2-5; D possibly corresponds to TRBD2 (6 bases). The assigned J gene may be wrong: the sequence end matches TRBJ2-7 better. CDR1 and CDR2 (germline): SGHDT, YYEEEE. This CDR3 contains 12 residues. The CDR3 sequence: CASSLSAGEQYF. The DNA for the CDR3 is TGTGCCAGCAGCTTGTCAGCGGGCGAGCAGTACTTC.

The chain uses TRBV6-5 and TRBJ1-1; 8 bases are a match to TRBD1. Unmatched junction bases numbered 11, after V lost 4 bases and J lost 4 bases. Germline-derived CDR1 and CDR2 are MNHEY and SVGAGI. This CDR3 is 16 amino acids long. CDR3 nucleotide sequence: TGTGCCAGCAGTTCGCAGGGGGCGCAAGCGACCACTGAAGCTTTCTTT. It translates to CASSSQGAQATTEAFF.

The rearrangement links TRBV28 to TRBJ1-2; possible D gene TRBD1, 5 bases. Trimming pared 0 bases from V and 8 bases from J, leaving 7 bases between. This CDR3 has 12 residues. CDR1 and CDR2 from the germline V gene are MDHEN and SYDVKM. As DNA, the CDR3 is TGTGCCAGCAGTTTATGGGGACGGGGCTACACCTTC. Translation: CASSLWGRGYTF.

On this clone itself: Distinct nucleotide sequences in the sample also encode this CDR3. The rearrangement links TRBV9 to TRBJ2-7; D call uncertain. CDR1 and CDR2 (germline): SGDLS, YYNGEE. V lost 2 bases and J 3 bases, leaving 15 bases between the germline ends. This CDR3 spans 15 amino acids. The CDR3 spells CASSVGPEGIYEQYF. The CDR3 coding sequence is TGTGCCAGCAGCGTCGGACCAGAAGGTATCTACGAGCAGTACTTC.

This chain joins TRBV11-2 and TRBJ2-2; 9 nucleotides align to TRBD1. The CDR3 is made up of 19 amino acids. Germline CDR1 reads SGHAT; CDR2 reads FQNNGV. V gave up 5 bases and J gave up 7 bases; unmatched junction bases: 20. CDR3 in DNA: TGTGCCAGCAGCCCAGGAACCATCCGGGACAGGGTTTGGAACGGGGAGCTGTTTTTT. This gives the protein CASSPGTIRDRVWNGELFF. Drawing the rest from reference TRBV11-2 and TRBJ2-2, the complete variable domain is EAGVAQSPRYKIIEKRQSVAFWCNPISGHATLYWYQQILGQGPKLLIQFQNNGVVDDSQLPKDRFSAERLKGVDSTLKIQPAKLEDSAVYLCASSPGTIRDRVWNGELFFGEGSRLTVL.

The chain is built from TRBV5-4 and TRBJ2-1; 9 nucleotides line up with TRBD1. V gave up 7 bases and J gave up 7 bases; unmatched junction bases: 9. CDR3 length: 14 amino acids. Germline V gene sequence: CDR1 SGHNT, CDR2 YYREEE (reference sequence). The CDR3 DNA reads as TGTGCCAGCCGTGCCCTGGACAGGGGTAATGAGCAGTTCTTC. Its translation: CASRALDRGNEQFF.

V usage is TRBV5-1 and J usage is TRBJ1-1; D uncertain. CDR1 and CDR2 (germline): SGHRS, YFSETQ. The CDR3 has 14 amino acids. With 0 bases removed from V and 3 bases from J, the gap between germline ends came to 9 bases. The DNA of the CDR3 is TGCGCCAGCAGCTTGGGGTTTAGGGACACTGAAGCTTTCTTT. Its translation is CASSLGFRDTEAFF.

The chain recombines TRBV6-5 with TRBJ2-7; 8 positions match TRBD1. Germline V gives CDR1 MNHEY, CDR2 SVGAGI. The CDR3 is made up of 16 amino acids. The trim removed 2 bases at V and 2 bases at J, leaving 8 bases unmatched. This CDR3 reads CASSYTLTGDPYEQYF. The DNA for the CDR3 is TGTGCCAGCAGTTACACCCTGACAGGGGACCCCTACGAGCAGTACTTC.

The gene calls are TRBV7-2 and TRBJ1-1; D might be TRBD1 (5 bases). The CDR3 contains 13 residues. Germline V gene data show CDR1 as SGHTA and CDR2 as FQGNSA. Trimming stripped 0 bases from V and 8 bases from J, with 10 bases between. This chain's CDR3 is CASSLASRTEAFF. DNA for the CDR3: TGTGCCAGCAGCTTAGCCTCACGGACAGAAGCTTTCTTT. The variable domain in full, with the rest retrieved from reference TRBV7-2 and TRBJ1-1, is GAGVSQSPSNKVTEKGKDVELRCDPISGHTALYWYRQSLGQGLEFLIYFQGNSAPDKSGLPSDRFSAERTGGSVSTLTIQRTQQEDSAVYLCASSLASRTEAFFGQGTRLTVV.

This chain links TRBV28 with TRBJ1-5; TRBD1 matches at 8 bases. J lost 4 bases, V lost 7 bases, and 6 bases had no gene match. This CDR3 is 14 amino acids long. The germline V gene encodes CDR1 MDHEN and CDR2 SYDVKM. CDR3 sequence (DNA): TGTGCCAGCACGACAGGGGAAGGAAATCAGCCCCAGCATTTT. It is translated as CASTTGEGNQPQHF.

The chain carries TRBV27 and TRBJ2-3, with TRBD2 matching 8 bases. The junction had 3 bases not matched to a gene; V was cut back by 2 bases and J by 5 bases. The CDR3 spans 14 residues. Germline V gene data show CDR1 as MNHEY and CDR2 as SMNVEV (reference sequence). The CDR3 sequence: CASSLAGGKDTQYF. CDR3 bases: TGTGCCAGCAGTTTAGCGGGAGGCAAAGATACGCAGTATTTT.

This chain joins TRBV6-5 and TRBJ1-2; perhaps TRBD1 as D (6 bases). Germline V gives CDR1 MNHEY, CDR2 SVGAGI. The CDR3 sequence is 14 residues long. Trimming shortened V by 5 bases and J by 4 bases, and 14 bases separated the two germline ends. CDR3 nucleotides: TGTGCCAGCAGTGGCAGGGACAATTCCTATGGCTACACCTTC. It translates to CASSGRDNSYGYTF.

The chain employs TRBV5-1 and TRBJ2-5, with D perhaps TRBD1 (5 bases). The length of the CDR3 is 14 residues. V lost 1 base, J lost 2 bases, and 9 bases lay in between. The germline V gene encodes CDR1 SGHRS and CDR2 YFSETQ. CDR3 in DNA: TGCGCCAGCAGCTTGAGGGGAATGCAAGAGACCCAGTACTTC. Translating gives CASSLRGMQETQYF.

CDR3 loop: CAISVRESNTEAFF. The CDR3, as DNA: TGTGCCATCAGTGTGCGGGAATCGAACACTGAAGCTTTCTTT. This rearrangement joins TRBV10-3 to TRBJ1-1; D gene ambiguous. Germline V gene data show CDR1 as ENHRY and CDR2 as SYGVKD. Trimming stripped 4 bases from V and 1 base from J, with 10 bases between. CDR3 length: 14 residues.

This chain uses TRBV28 with TRBJ2-1; the D gene is possibly TRBD2 (6 bases). The germline V and J ends were trimmed by 7 bases and 5 bases, with 15 bases remaining between them. Germline V gene data show CDR1 as MDHEN and CDR2 as SYDVKM. The CDR3 has 14 amino acids. Here the CDR3 reads CASNLSGLNNEQFF. The CDR3 coding sequence is TGTGCCAGCAATCTTAGCGGACTCAACAATGAGCAGTTCTTC.

The chain recombines TRBV4-1 with TRBJ2-2; no definite D call. CDR1 and CDR2 (germline): MGHRA, YSYEKL. V lost 4 bases, J lost 0 bases, and 9 bases lay in between. The CDR3 spans 15 residues. CDR3 sequence (DNA): TGCGCCAGCAGCCGAACCTTTTCGAACACCGGGGAGCTGTTTTTT. Translating gives CASSRTFSNTGELFF.

V usage is TRBV28 and J usage is TRBJ1-4, with D perhaps TRBD1 (5 bases). The CDR3 spans 15 residues. V was clipped by 7 bases and J by 8 bases, with 20 bases between them. Germline lookup yields CDR1 MDHEN and CDR2 SYDVKM. The CDR3 nucleotides read TGTGCCAGCATGTCTCAGGGACGGGAAAGCGAAAAACTGTTTTTT. It translates to CASMSQGRESEKLFF.

V usage is TRBV5-1 and J usage is TRBJ2-3; 7 bases line up with TRBD1. Losses at the gene ends were 4 bases for V and 4 bases for J; bases not matched to a gene: 6. CDR3 length: 14 residues. Germline V gene sequence: CDR1 SGHRS, CDR2 YFSETQ. CDR3 nucleotides: TGCGCCAGCAGCCGGGACAGTCCCCCAGATACGCAGTATTTT. This codes for CASSRDSPPDTQYF. Combining the CDR3 with reference TRBV5-1 and TRBJ2-3 gives the whole variable domain KAGVTQTPRYLIKTRGQQVTLSCSPISGHRSVSWYQQTPGQGLQFLFEYFSETQRNKGNFPGRFSGRQFSNSRSEMNVSTLELGDSALYLCASSRDSPPDTQYFGPGTRLTVL.

This chain links TRBV7-7 with TRBJ2-1; D is perhaps TRBD1 (5 bases). V lost 6 bases and J 6 bases, leaving 9 bases between the germline ends. Looked up from germline, CDR1 is SSHAT and CDR2 is FNYEAQ (reference sequence). The CDR3 is made up of 12 amino acids. The CDR3 region is CASRGPSNEQFF. CDR3 DNA: TGTGCCAGCAGGGGGCCTAGCAATGAGCAGTTCTTC.

V gene TRBV19 combines with J gene TRBJ2-7, with a possible D match to TRBD2 (6 bases). This CDR3 is built from 15 residues. V was cut by 1 base and J by 6 bases, with 16 bases left in between. Germline V lookup: CDR1 LNHDA, CDR2 SQIVND (reference sequence). This CDR3 is CASSIAGQLGGEQYF. Here the CDR3 DNA reads TGTGCCAGTAGTATAGCGGGGCAGCTCGGGGGCGAGCAGTACTTC.

This chain connects TRBV5-1 to TRBJ1-2; unclear D gene. Germline V gives CDR1 SGHRS, CDR2 YFSETQ. The CDR3 consists of 14 residues. Trimming removed 5 bases at V and 4 bases at J, with 15 bases between. CDR3 protein: CASSEDGYFYGYTF. CDR3 nucleotide sequence: TGCGCCAGCAGTGAAGACGGCTACTTCTATGGCTACACCTTC.